This is a list of T cell receptor beta chains from one sample in a study of a mutant IDH1 vaccine in newly diagnosed glioma. The assay was immunoSEQ multiplex PCR, and TCRdb's table has in-frame clones only and misses some. The sample consists of nearly 50,000 clones, more than 80% of them appearing once. The specimen comprised PBMCs, sampled from a glioma patient treated with radiotherapy, temozolomide or both. The receptors here all came from a man aged 40-49 years with glioma. Each CDR3 is given with its conserved first and last residue. The D gene is left open where the match is weak. Clone size appears in some rows only: once, few, many, or a class for an expanded clone.

TRBV9	15	TRBJ2-3	.	.	CASSVFGSFTDTQYF	TGTGCCAGCAGCGTATTCGGGTCATTTACGGATACGCAGTATTTT
TRBV25-1	14	TRBJ1-1	few	.	CASSDGGRRTEAFF	TGTGCCAGCAGTGATGGGGGCAGGAGAACTGAAGCTTTCTTT
TRBV5-6	12	TRBJ1-2	.	.	CASSPGMRGYTF	TGTGCCAGCAGCCCCGGAATGAGGGGCTACACCTTC
TRBV7-6	14	TRBJ2-5	.	TRBD1	CASSTNRGRETQYF	TGTGCCAGCAGCACTAACAGGGGGAGGGAGACCCAGTACTTC
TRBV28	12	TRBJ2-7	once	.	CASSSSRYEQYF	TGTGCCAGCAGTTCGTCCCGCTACGAGCAGTACTTC
TRBV7-9	17	TRBJ2-1	.	TRBD1	CASSPAGTVTSYNEQFF	TGTGCCAGCAGCCCAGCCGGGACAGTGACATCCTACAATGAGCAGTTCTTC
TRBV5-1	14	TRBJ1-5	.	TRBD1	CASSLGDRHQPQHF	TGCGCCAGCAGCTTGGGGGACAGACATCAGCCCCAGCATTTT
TRBV29-1	13	TRBJ2-1	.	TRBD2	CSVGTSGRGEQFF	TGCAGCGTCGGGACTAGCGGGAGAGGTGAGCAGTTCTTC
TRBV2	10	TRBJ2-7	.	.	CASSVYEQYF	TGTGCCAGCAGTGTTTATGAGCAGTACTTC
TRBV5-1	14	TRBJ2-2	.	TRBD2	CASRSTSGIGELFF	TGCGCCAGCAGGTCGACTAGCGGAATCGGGGAGCTGTTTTTT
TRBV27	14	TRBJ2-1	.	.	CATWSSRSTNEQFF	TGTGCCACCTGGAGTTCGCGGAGTACCAATGAGCAGTTCTTC
TRBV6-1	14	TRBJ2-5	.	TRBD2	CATTAVAGVETQYF	TGTGCCACCACCGCAGTAGCGGGAGTAGAGACCCAGTACTTC
TRBV5-1	14	TRBJ1-5	.	.	CASSSYNSNQPQHF	TGCGCCAGCAGCTCCTACAACAGCAATCAGCCCCAGCATTTT
TRBV6-5	13	TRBJ1-2	.	.	CASSLGLAYGYTF	TGTGCCAGCAGTTTGGGACTGGCCTATGGCTACACCTTC
TRBV13	13	TRBJ1-3	.	.	CASKGDSGNTIYF	TGTGCCAGCAAAGGGGACTCTGGAAACACCATATATTTT
TRBV25-1	11	TRBJ2-5	once	.	CASSEVGTQYF	TGTGCCAGCAGTGAGGTCGGGACCCAGTACTTC
TRBV4-1	18	TRBJ2-6	.	TRBD2	CASSPGRAGVSGANVLTF	TGCGCCAGCAGCCCCGGAAGAGCGGGAGTCTCTGGGGCCAACGTCCTGACTTTC
TRBV6-5	11	TRBJ1-3	.	.	CASSYGNTIYF	TGTGCCAGCAGTTACGGAAACACCATATATTTT
TRBV27	17	TRBJ1-5	.	TRBD1	CASSLNTGGSVNQPQHF	TGTGCCAGCAGTTTAAATACAGGGGGCTCTGTCAATCAGCCCCAGCATTTT
TRBV6-5	11	TRBJ1-1	few	.	CASIQKGLAFF	TGTGCCAGCATCCAGAAGGGTTTGGCTTTCTTT
TRBV7-6	16	TRBJ2-1	few	.	CASSLGLARGANEQFF	TGTGCCAGCAGCTTAGGTTTGGCGAGGGGGGCCAATGAGCAGTTCTTC
TRBV7-8	13	TRBJ1-2	.	.	CASSLDSIKGYTF	TGTGCCAGCAGCTTAGACAGTATCAAGGGCTACACCTTC
TRBV7-9	11	TRBJ2-7	few	.	CASTSARGQYF	TGTGCCAGCACCTCGGCCAGAGGGCAGTACTTC
TRBV7-6	15	TRBJ2-1	.	.	CASSLGWQAYNEQFF	TGTGCCAGCAGCTTAGGTTGGCAGGCTTACAATGAGCAGTTCTTC
TRBV29-1	13	TRBJ1-2	.	TRBD1	CSVGQAANYGYTF	TGCAGCGTGGGACAGGCCGCTAACTATGGCTACACCTTC
TRBV9	15	TRBJ2-1	.	TRBD2	CASSETSGPYNEQFF	TGTGCCAGCAGCGAGACTAGCGGGCCTTACAATGAGCAGTTCTTC
TRBV18	16	TRBJ2-4	.	TRBD2	CASSPSRLAGQNIQYF	TGTGCCAGCTCACCATCGAGACTAGCGGGTCAAAACATTCAGTACTTC
TRBV18	14	TRBJ2-7	.	.	CASSPSGQNYEQYF	TGTGCCAGCTCACCGAGTGGGCAGAACTACGAGCAGTACTTC
TRBV28	14	TRBJ2-1	.	.	CASSLWTGDNEQFF	TGTGCCAGCAGTCTCTGGACGGGGGACAATGAGCAGTTCTTC
TRBV7-2	14	TRBJ2-7	.	.	CASSLVISSYEQYF	TGTGCCAGCAGCTTAGTGATTAGTTCCTACGAGCAGTACTTC
TRBV5-1	14	TRBJ2-7	once	.	CASSFQGGPGEQYF	TGCGCCAGCAGCTTCCAAGGGGGTCCGGGCGAGCAGTACTTC
TRBV5-1	16	TRBJ1-3	few	.	CASSLTPPGSGNTIYF	TGCGCCAGCAGCTTGACTCCCCCGGGATCTGGAAACACCATATATTTT
TRBV7-9	18	TRBJ2-3	.	TRBD1	CASSTATGTGGHTDTQYF	TGTGCCAGCAGCACTGCCACCGGGACAGGGGGTCACACAGATACGCAGTATTTT
TRBV27	13	TRBJ1-2	.	.	CASSPHTGSGYTF	TGTGCCAGCAGTCCCCACACGGGAAGTGGCTACACCTTC
TRBV5-1	17	TRBJ2-7	.	TRBD2	CASSLSLAGGRAVEQYF	TGCGCCAGCAGCTTGTCCCTAGCGGGAGGCCGAGCCGTCGAGCAGTACTTC
TRBV9	16	TRBJ2-3	.	TRBD2	CASSGRTSGRTDTQYF	TGTGCCAGCAGCGGACGGACTAGCGGGAGAACAGATACGCAGTATTTT
TRBV21-1	12	TRBJ1-4	few	.	CARGPSNEKLFF	TGTGCCCGGGGTCCATCCAATGAAAAACTGTTTTTT
TRBV11-2	14	TRBJ2-7	.	TRBD1	CASSFGGQGYEQYF	TGTGCCAGCAGCTTTGGCGGACAGGGCTACGAGCAGTACTTC
TRBV11-2	15	TRBJ2-7	.	TRBD2	CASSRETSGTYEQYF	TGTGCCAGCAGCCGAGAGACTAGCGGAACCTACGAGCAGTACTTC
TRBV5-8	15	TRBJ1-1	.	TRBD1	CASRPLGQRNTEAFF	TGTGCCAGCAGACCTCTGGGACAGCGAAACACTGAAGCTTTCTTT
TRBV5-8	14	TRBJ2-7	.	TRBD2	CASSKARTSDEQYF	TGTGCCAGCAGCAAGGCACGGACTAGCGACGAGCAGTACTTC
TRBV19	16	TRBJ1-2	.	.	CASNGQGTINNYGYTF	TGTGCCAGTAATGGTCAGGGAACCATCAATAACTATGGCTACACCTTC
TRBV7-9	11	TRBJ2-7	.	.	CASSGAYEQYF	TGTGCCAGCAGTGGGGCATACGAGCAGTACTTC
TRBV6-5	14	TRBJ1-5	.	.	CASSYSGGNQPQHF	TGTGCCAGCAGTTACTCCGGAGGCAATCAGCCCCAGCATTTT
TRBV10-3	13	TRBJ2-7	.	.	CAISGTFQDEQYF	TGTGCCATCAGTGGGACCTTCCAGGACGAGCAGTACTTC
TRBV6-4	14	TRBJ1-1	.	.	CASSVSGDDTEAFF	TGTGCCAGCAGTGTTTCAGGGGACGACACTGAAGCTTTCTTT
TRBV7-2	17	TRBJ2-4	.	TRBD2	CASSLLGATGLVNIQYF	TGTGCCAGCAGCCTCCTAGGGGCCACGGGACTAGTAAACATTCAGTACTTC
TRBV27	14	TRBJ1-2	.	TRBD1	CASRKQGQGYGYTF	TGTGCCAGCCGTAAACAGGGACAGGGGTATGGCTACACCTTC
TRBV5-1	15	TRBJ2-3	.	TRBD1	CASRAGQGGTDTQYF	TGCGCCAGCAGGGCGGGACAGGGAGGCACAGATACGCAGTATTTT
TRBV7-2	12	TRBJ1-4	few	TRBD1	CASSPDRGGLFF	TGTGCCAGCAGCCCCGACAGGGGAGGACTGTTTTTT
TRBV18	15	TRBJ1-3	.	TRBD1	CASSLQGVTGNTIYF	TGTGCCAGCTCACTACAGGGGGTCACTGGAAACACCATATATTTT
TRBV14	11	TRBJ2-7	once	.	CASSQYYEQYF	TGTGCCAGCAGTCAGTATTACGAGCAGTACTTC
TRBV7-9	16	TRBJ1-5	.	.	CASSLGELGFYQPQHF	TGTGCCAGCAGCTTAGGCGAGTTAGGGTTCTATCAGCCCCAGCATTTT
TRBV6-1	14	TRBJ1-1	.	.	CASIDSWDSSEAFF	TGTGCCAGCATCGATTCATGGGACTCATCTGAAGCTTTCTTT